This entry lists 27 T cell receptor beta chains sequenced from one sample in a study of blood T cell repertoires in COVID-19. The protocol was immunoSEQ multiplex PCR, while the TCRdb copy is restricted to in-frame clones and leaves out a portion. The repertoire holds tens of thousands of clones, with about 80% as singletons. Sequencing was performed on peripheral blood. These receptors were collected from a woman between 50 and 59 years old with acute or convalescent COVID-19.

This clone came up a few times. The chain couples TRBV5-1 to TRBJ2-6; 9 bases agree with TRBD1. This CDR3 has 14 residues. The germline CDR1 and CDR2 sequences are SGHRS and YFSETQ. V dropped 6 bases and J dropped 7; count of bases not matched to a gene: 5. The CDR3 spells CASTRTGEANVLTF. CDR3 DNA: TGCGCCAGCACCCGGACAGGGGAAGCCAACGTCCTGACTTTC. The full variable domain, completed using reference TRBV5-1 and TRBJ2-6, is KAGVTQTPRYLIKTRGQQVTLSCSPISGHRSVSWYQQTPGQGLQFLFEYFSETQRNKGNFPGRFSGRQFSNSRSEMNVSTLELGDSALYLCASTRTGEANVLTFGAGSRLTVL.

The rearrangement joins TRBV4-1 to TRBJ1-2; 7 positions agree with TRBD1. V dropped 4 bases and J dropped 8; count of bases not matched to a gene: 10. CDR3 length: 14 residues. Germline-derived CDR1 and CDR2 are MGHRA and YSYEKL. CDR3: CASSRDEGAGGYTF. The CDR3 nucleotides are TGCGCCAGCAGCCGCGACGAGGGGGCCGGGGGCTACACCTTC.

This clone was found once. This chain connects TRBV5-1 to TRBJ1-3; D might be TRBD1 (6 bases). Trimming stripped 4 bases from V and 2 bases from J, with 13 bases between. Germline loops: CDR1 SGHRS, CDR2 YFSETQ. The CDR3 has 15 residues. The CDR3 protein is CASSPSPGAGNTIYF. The CDR3 region has the DNA TGCGCCAGCAGCCCCAGCCCAGGGGCTGGAAACACCATATATTTT.

The sample holds a few counts of this clone. The chain combines TRBV12-3 or TRBV12-4 with TRBJ2-2, with D tentatively TRBD1 (6 bases). Trimming took 8 bases from V and 8 from J, leaving 15 bases between them. The CDR3 loop spans 13 amino acids. CDR3 bases: TGTGCCAGCCGGGACAACAGCGCTGGGGAGCTGTTTTTT. It codes for CASRDNSAGELFF.

The chain employs TRBV11-2 and TRBJ2-2, with D perhaps TRBD2 (6 bases). The CDR3 loop spans 15 amino acids. Trimming left V 4 bases short and J 3 bases short, with 12 bases between. CDR1 is SGHAT and CDR2 is FQNNGV in the germline V gene. Here the CDR3 reads CASSSGTGDTGELFF. The CDR3 DNA reads as TGTGCCAGCAGCTCCGGGACTGGGGACACCGGGGAGCTGTTTTTT.

The chain joins TRBV19 to TRBJ1-5; 8 nucleotides match TRBD1. The CDR3 has 15 residues. Losses at the gene ends were 6 bases for V and 3 bases for J; bases not matched to a gene: 7. The germline CDR1 and CDR2 sequences are LNHDA and SQIVND (reference sequence). DNA for the CDR3: TGTGCCAGTAGCACAGGGGGGTTTCACAATCAGCCCCAGCATTTT. Amino acids: CASSTGGFHNQPQHF.

The V gene is TRBV9, the J gene TRBJ2-3; 8 bases fit TRBD1. The junction had 9 bases not matched to a gene; V was cut back by 3 bases and J by 0 bases. This CDR3 has 17 residues. In germline, CDR1 is SGDLS, CDR2 YYNGEE. CDR3 amino acids: CASSERQGRGSTDTQYF. For the CDR3, the DNA is TGTGCCAGCAGCGAGAGACAGGGGAGAGGGAGCACAGATACGCAGTATTTT.

This clone was seen only a few times. The chain couples TRBV11-2 to TRBJ1-2; D possibly corresponds to TRBD1 (6 bases). V shed 4 bases and J shed 8 bases, with 20 bases lying between them. Germline values: CDR1 SGHAT, CDR2 FQNNGV. The CDR3 covers 15 residues. The CDR3 nucleotides read TGTGCCAGCAGCTCCGTGGGGGCGCCGCAAGGAGGCTACACCTTC. Its translation: CASSSVGAPQGGYTF.

This chain's CDR3 is CASSDRGHQPQHF. The CDR3 coding sequence is TGTGCCAGCAGTGACAGGGGGCATCAGCCCCAGCATTTT. The chain links TRBV6-1 to TRBJ1-5, with 8 bases that match TRBD1. J lost 5 bases, V lost 3 bases, and 0 bases had no gene match. Looked up from germline, CDR1 is MNHNS and CDR2 is SASEGT. This CDR3 contains 13 residues.

The rearrangement joins TRBV27 to TRBJ2-1, with D maybe TRBD2 (6 bases). Germline-derived CDR1 and CDR2 are MNHEY and SMNVEV (reference sequence). CDR3 length: 13 amino acids. Trimming removed 7 bases from V and 10 bases from J, with 17 bases in between. Written as DNA, the CDR3 is TGTGCCAGCACCACGGGACTGCGCGGGGAGCAGTTCTTC. It specifies CASTTGLRGEQFF.

CDR3 in DNA: TGTGCCAGCAGCCCGAACGGGGGGCTGAATACAGATACGCAGTATTTT. It encodes CASSPNGGLNTDTQYF. V gene TRBV4-2 combines with J gene TRBJ2-3; D may be TRBD2 (7 bases). The V gene lost 4 bases and the J gene lost 3 bases, with 17 bases spanning the gap. CDR1 LGHNA and CDR2 YNFKEQ come from the germline V gene. This CDR3 has 16 amino acids.

This clone has just a few counts. The J gene is TRBJ1-2, the V gene TRBV6-4, with 7 bases identical to TRBD1. Germline loops: CDR1 MRHNA, CDR2 SNTAGT. This CDR3 comprises 14 residues. V shed 6 bases and J 7 bases; nucleotides not matched to a gene: 11. The CDR3 coding sequence is TGTGCCAGCAGACTCTCCCAGGGGGGAGGTGGCTACACCTTC. This encodes CASRLSQGGGGYTF.

The chain links TRBV6-5 to TRBJ1-1, with 8 positions matching TRBD1. After removal of 5 bases from V and 4 bases from J, the junction contained 6 bases not matched to a gene. CDR3 length: 14 amino acids. Per the germline V gene, CDR1 is MNHEY and CDR2 is SVGAGI. The CDR3 loop is CASSPRTGSTEAFF. The CDR3 DNA reads TGTGCCAGCAGTCCACGGACAGGGTCCACTGAAGCTTTCTTT.

In this sample, this clone turned up a few times. The rearrangement links TRBV5-6 to TRBJ1-5; TRBD1 is a possible D gene (6 bases). Trimming shortened V by 1 base and J by 1 base, and 9 bases separated the two germline ends. The germline gives CDR1 SGHDT, CDR2 YYEEEE. The CDR3 totals 15 residues. In DNA, the CDR3 is TGTGCCAGCAGCTTGCAGGGGATGAGCAATCAGCCCCAGCATTTT. It yields the protein CASSLQGMSNQPQHF.

This clone was observed a single time. The chain employs TRBV27 and TRBJ1-4, with 8 bases aligning to TRBD1. Looked up from germline, CDR1 is MNHEY and CDR2 is SMNVEV (reference sequence). CDR3 length: 14 residues. Losses at the gene ends were 3 bases for V and 5 bases for J; bases not matched to a gene: 2. DNA for the CDR3: TGTGCCAGCAGTTTCGGGACAGGCAATGAAAAACTGTTTTTT. Translated, it gives CASSFGTGNEKLFF.

This chain links TRBV24-1 with TRBJ2-1; no firm D call. Germline V gene sequence: CDR1 KGHDR, CDR2 SFDVKD. CDR3 length equals 15 residues. The V end was cut by 5 bases, the J end by 4 bases, with 14 bases between. The CDR3 protein is CATSVARPGYNEQFF. As DNA, the CDR3 is TGTGCCACCAGTGTAGCTCGGCCCGGGTACAATGAGCAGTTCTTC.

The V call is TRBV7-2, the J call TRBJ2-7, with D maybe TRBD1 (6 bases). CDR3 size: 14 residues. CDR1 is SGHTA, CDR2 FQGNSA, per germline. Trimming took off 0 bases at V and 0 bases at J, with 6 bases between the two ends. CDR3 amino acids: CASSLAGGSYEQYF. The CDR3, as DNA: TGTGCCAGCAGCTTAGCAGGGGGCTCCTACGAGCAGTACTTC.

The V gene is TRBV6-5, the J gene TRBJ2-6; TRBD2 aligns across 13 bases. The V gene end was trimmed by 11 bases and the J gene end by 3 bases; junction bases not matched to a gene: 4. Germline V CDR1 and CDR2: MNHEY, SVGAGI. This CDR3 is 15 amino acids long. CDR3 in amino acids: CASGTSGDGANVLTF. The CDR3 nucleotides read TGTGCCTCGGGGACTAGCGGGGATGGGGCCAACGTCCTGACTTTC.

This clone was picked up a small number of times. The chain carries TRBV28 and TRBJ1-1; 8 positions match TRBD1. Germline CDR1 MDHEN, CDR2 SYDVKM. With 5 bases clipped from V and 4 bases from J, the junction kept 9 bases outside the gene matches. The CDR3 consists of 15 residues. The CDR3 sequence: CASSGAQGAGTEAFF. The CDR3 region has the DNA TGTGCCAGCAGTGGGGCTCAGGGGGCAGGCACTGAAGCTTTCTTT.

The chain is built from TRBV2 and TRBJ1-1; D is possibly TRBD1 (5 bases). Germline CDR1 and CDR2: SNHLY and FYNNEI. This CDR3 spans 10 amino acids. Between the trimmed V and J ends, which lost 8 bases and 7 bases, there was a span of 8 bases. CDR3 sequence: CASRDFEAFF. The CDR3 DNA reads TGTGCCAGCCGGGACTTTGAAGCTTTCTTT. Drawing the rest from reference TRBV2 and TRBJ1-1, the complete variable domain is EPEVTQTPSHQVTQMGQEVILRCVPISNHLYFYWYRQILGQKVEFLVSFYNNEISEKSEIFDDQFSVERPDGSNFTLKIRSTKLEDSAMYFCASRDFEAFFGQGTRLTVV.

This rearrangement joins TRBV7-2 to TRBJ1-2; TRBD1 matches at 10 bases. The junction had 20 bases not matched to a gene; V was cut back by 5 bases and J by 8 bases. This CDR3 contains 18 residues. Germline V gene lookup returns CDR1 SGHTA and CDR2 FQGNSA. The DNA for the CDR3 is TGTGCCAGCAGCGACACCGGGACAGGGGCACATCCGCTCGACGGCTACACCTTC. Its protein is CASSDTGTGAHPLDGYTF.

The V call is TRBV11-3, the J call TRBJ2-1; 8 nucleotides align to TRBD2. The CDR3 runs to 15 residues. The J segment lost 8 bases and the V segment lost 5 bases, leaving 11 bases of the junction unmatched. CDR1 SGHNT and CDR2 YENEEA come from the germline V gene. CDR3 region: CASSPDGGASHEQFF. CDR3 DNA sequence: TGTGCCAGCAGCCCCGACGGGGGGGCCTCCCATGAGCAGTTCTTC.

The V call is TRBV5-1, the J call TRBJ1-1; D is perhaps TRBD1 (6 bases). The V and J ends lost 0 bases and 0 bases respectively, with 9 bases between them. This CDR3 is 15 amino acids long. The germline CDR1 and CDR2 sequences are SGHRS and YFSETQ. The CDR3 DNA sequence: TGCGCCAGCAGCTTGGTTACAGGGATGAACACTGAAGCTTTCTTT. Amino acid sequence: CASSLVTGMNTEAFF. The whole variable domain, filled in from reference TRBV5-1 and TRBJ1-1, reads KAGVTQTPRYLIKTRGQQVTLSCSPISGHRSVSWYQQTPGQGLQFLFEYFSETQRNKGNFPGRFSGRQFSNSRSEMNVSTLELGDSALYLCASSLVTGMNTEAFFGQGTRLTVV.

J is TRBJ2-7 and V is TRBV5-6; 8 bases are a match to TRBD1. Unmatched junction bases numbered 7, after V lost 1 base and J lost 4 bases. This CDR3 comprises 15 residues. CDR1 is SGHDT and CDR2 is YYEEEE in the germline V gene. CDR3 DNA sequence: TGTGCCAGCAGCTTGATGGGGACAGGCACTTACGAGCAGTACTTC. It translates to CASSLMGTGTYEQYF.

This clone was seen a few times. V gene TRBV19 combines with J gene TRBJ1-3; possibly TRBD1 for D (6 bases). The germline V gene encodes CDR1 LNHDA and CDR2 SQIVND (reference sequence). This CDR3 contains 14 residues. V shed 6 bases and J shed 0 bases, with 9 bases lying between them. CDR3: CASSTGSSGNTIYF. DNA of the CDR3: TGTGCCAGTAGCACAGGGAGCTCTGGAAACACCATATATTTT.

This chain links TRBV28 with TRBJ1-2, with a tentative D call TRBD1 (5 bases). V shed 6 bases and J shed 4 bases, with 18 bases lying between them. The CDR3 runs 15 residues. The germline V gene encodes CDR1 MDHEN and CDR2 SYDVKM. The CDR3 bases are TGTGCCAGCAGCCCTCAGTCGGGGGTCGGCTATGGCTACACCTTC. It specifies CASSPQSGVGYGYTF.

V and J are TRBV28 and TRBJ2-7; D may be TRBD2 (7 bases). The CDR3 runs to 13 residues. Trimming cost V 7 bases and J 3 bases, with 13 bases left between them. CDR1 is MDHEN and CDR2 is SYDVKM in the germline V gene. As DNA, the CDR3 is TGTGCCAGCAAGGGGAGGGGGTTCTACGAGCAGTACTTC. Translation: CASKGRGFYEQYF. Using reference TRBV28 and TRBJ2-7 for the parts outside the CDR3, the full variable domain is DVKVTQSSRYLVKRTGEKVFLECVQDMDHENMFWYRQDPGLGLRLIYFSYDVKMKEKGDIPEGYSVSREKKERFSLILESASTNQTSMYLCASKGRGFYEQYFGPGTRLTVT.